The 19 T cell receptor beta chains below come from one sample, sequenced in a study of blood T cell repertoires in COVID-19. Sequencing used immunoSEQ multiplex PCR; TCRdb keeps in-frame clones, though not all of them. Among about 62,000 clones listed, approximately 92% were seen once. Sequencing used peripheral blood. The receptor set was obtained from a woman aged 55 to 70 with COVID-19, enrolled during active disease.

A note on this clone: Other nucleotide sequences from this sample produce the same CDR3. The V call is TRBV19, the J call TRBJ1-1, with D possibly matching TRBD1 (5 bases). V was shortened by 4 bases and J by 5 bases, with 8 bases between the two germline ends. This CDR3 comprises 12 residues. Per germline, CDR1 LNHDA and CDR2 SQIVND (reference sequence). The DNA of the CDR3 is TGTGCCAGTAGTAGGAGGGGAACTGAAGCTTTCTTT. Translated: CASSRRGTEAFF.

The chain has TRBV6-1 and TRBJ2-7, with 9 nucleotides matching TRBD1. The CDR3 sequence is 17 residues long. J lost 0 bases, V lost 2 bases, and 8 bases had no gene match. Per the germline V gene, CDR1 is MNHNS and CDR2 is SASEGT. CDR3 in amino acids: CASSERSTGGLSYEQYF. The CDR3 coding sequence is TGTGCCAGCAGTGAACGATCGACAGGGGGACTCTCCTACGAGCAGTACTTC.

This chain uses TRBV5-1 with TRBJ2-1; D might be TRBD2 (6 bases). Germline V gene sequence: CDR1 SGHRS, CDR2 YFSETQ. V lost 0 bases and J lost 9, with 19 bases in between. The CDR3 is 16 amino acids. CDR3 loop: CASSLVRGEGSPEQFF. In DNA form, the CDR3 reads TGCGCCAGCAGCTTGGTGCGGGGAGAAGGGTCCCCTGAGCAGTTCTTC.

The rearrangement uses TRBV6-1 and TRBJ1-1; 10 nucleotides match TRBD1. The V gene end was trimmed by 4 bases and the J gene end by 0 bases; junction bases not matched to a gene: 5. Germline-derived CDR1 and CDR2 are MNHNS and SASEGT. The CDR3 is 16 residues long. The chain's CDR3 is CASSAGTGVLNTEAFF. The CDR3 DNA reads TGTGCCAGCAGTGCCGGGACAGGGGTTTTGAACACTGAAGCTTTCTTT.

The chain joins TRBV7-8 to TRBJ2-1; a weak D match, TRBD2 (5 bases). V was clipped by 1 base and J by 2 bases, with 15 bases between them. The CDR3 extends over 17 amino acids. Germline V gene data show CDR1 as SGHVS and CDR2 as FQNEAQ. CDR3 in amino acids: CASSLGPGIFTYNEQFF. In DNA, the CDR3 is TGTGCCAGCAGCTTAGGACCCGGGATTTTCACCTACAATGAGCAGTTCTTC.

The V and J genes are TRBV7-9 and TRBJ1-1; 7 bases agree with TRBD1. The CDR3 is 16 residues long. The V segment lost 2 bases and the J segment 0 bases; nucleotides outside the gene matches: 6. Germline V lookup: CDR1 SEHNR, CDR2 FQNEAQ (reference sequence). For the CDR3, the DNA is TGTGCCAGCAGCTTACCCCGGGACAGAATGAACACTGAAGCTTTCTTT. It yields the protein CASSLPRDRMNTEAFF.

In its sample, this clone was seen once. V is TRBV3-1 (or the pseudogene TRBV3-2) and J is TRBJ2-7, with D possibly being TRBD1 (6 bases). CDR1 is LGHDT, CDR2 YNNKEL, per germline (reference sequence). The CDR3 contains 13 residues. Trimming left V 4 bases short and J 2 bases short, with 9 bases between. CDR3 nucleotide sequence: TGTGCCAGCAGCCGGGACACGACCTACGAGCAGTACTTC. Translation gives CASSRDTTYEQYF.

Sample share makes this clone medium-sized. The chain carries TRBV19 and TRBJ1-1, with D perhaps TRBD1 (5 bases). The CDR3 has 11 residues. Germline values: CDR1 LNHDA, CDR2 SQIVND (reference sequence). Trimming removed 11 bases from V and 4 bases from J, with 11 bases in between. CDR3 loop: CALRGGTEAFF. The CDR3 coding sequence is TGTGCCCTTCGGGGGGGCACTGAAGCTTTCTTT.

This clone was seen just once. The chain uses TRBV9 and TRBJ2-2, with 7 positions matching TRBD1. The CDR3 spans 15 residues. V lost 7 bases, J lost 2 bases, and 8 bases stayed unmatched. Germline V gives CDR1 SGDLS, CDR2 YYNGEE. In DNA, the CDR3 is TGTGCCAGCCAACAGGGACAGACAAACACCGGGGAGCTGTTTTTT. This gives the protein CASQQGQTNTGELFF.

The V gene is TRBV28, the J gene TRBJ2-7; D possibly corresponds to TRBD1 (5 bases). Germline V CDR1 and CDR2: MDHEN, SYDVKM. This CDR3 is 15 amino acids long. V was clipped by 2 bases and J by 0 bases, with 11 bases between them. The CDR3 DNA follows: TGTGCCAGCAGTTTAGAACGACAGAGCTCCTACGAGCAGTACTTC. It specifies CASSLERQSSYEQYF.

The chain recombines TRBV7-3 with TRBJ2-5, with 10 bases lining up with TRBD1. The V gene's germline CDR1 is SGHTA and CDR2 FQGTGA. With V trimmed by 2 bases and J by 1 base, 4 bases remained unmatched. CDR3 length: 16 residues. In DNA, the CDR3 is TGTGCCAGCAGCTTATCGCGGACAGGGGGCCAAGAGACCCAGTACTTC. Residues: CASSLSRTGGQETQYF.

The rearrangement uses TRBV1 and TRBJ2-6; TRBD1 is taken as the D call from the table, unchecked against the DNA. TRBV1 corresponds to a pseudogene. CDR3 length: 19 residues. The CDR3 loop is CTSSQGSGQAGSGANVLTF. CDR3 nucleotide sequence: TGCACCAGCAGCCAAGGGTCGGGACAGGCTGGCTCTGGGGCCAACGTCCTGACTTTC.

The count of this clone is one. The chain links TRBV6-5 to TRBJ1-2, with 8 positions matching TRBD1. Trimming cost V 5 bases and J 1 base; bases outside gene matches: 3. Germline CDR1 MNHEY, CDR2 SVGAGI. The CDR3 totals 14 residues. DNA of the CDR3: TGTGCCAGCAGTCGGACAGGGCTTAACTATGGCTACACCTTC. This gives the protein CASSRTGLNYGYTF.

The chain carries TRBV5-6 and TRBJ2-4; 12 positions match TRBD1. Germline loops: CDR1 SGHDT, CDR2 YYEEEE. The CDR3 runs 17 residues. J gave up 6 bases and V 0 bases, and 7 bases lay outside the gene matches. CDR3 loop: CASSLGTGTGGLNIQYF. The CDR3 DNA is TGTGCCAGCAGCTTGGGTACCGGGACAGGGGGCTTAAACATTCAGTACTTC.

The V call is TRBV27, the J call TRBJ2-3; D might be TRBD2 (5 bases). There are 14 residues in the CDR3. Germline assignment: CDR1 MNHEY and CDR2 SMNVEV (reference sequence). Trimming took off 8 bases at V and 1 base at J, with 13 bases between the two ends. The DNA for the CDR3 is TGTGCCAGCTCCCTTCCCGGGGGCACAGATACGCAGTATTTT. This sequence encodes CASSLPGGTDTQYF.

This clone was seen just once. The chain combines TRBV5-6 with TRBJ2-2; 9 bases match TRBD2. V shed 6 bases, J shed 4 bases, and the junction held 7 bases outside the gene matches. The CDR3 consists of 15 residues. Looked up from germline, CDR1 is SGHDT and CDR2 is YYEEEE. CDR3 loop: CASIFLAGVTGELFF. The CDR3 region has the DNA TGTGCCAGCATCTTCTTAGCGGGAGTCACCGGGGAGCTGTTTTTT.

The gene calls are TRBV7-2 and TRBJ1-3; D gene ambiguous. Per the germline V gene, CDR1 is SGHTA and CDR2 is FQGNSA. With 4 bases removed from V and 5 bases from J, the gap between germline ends came to 12 bases. CDR3 size: 14 residues. The CDR3 loop is CASSSFRGRNTIYF. CDR3 bases: TGTGCCAGCAGCTCATTCCGCGGCAGAAACACCATATATTTT.

This sequence joins TRBV14 and TRBJ2-5, with TRBD1 matching 7 bases. The J segment lost 5 bases and the V segment lost 2 bases, leaving 11 bases of the junction unmatched. Germline V gene data show CDR1 as SGHDN and CDR2 as FVKESK. The CDR3 loop spans 16 amino acids. CDR3 protein: CASSQSGQGVGETQYF. The DNA for the CDR3 is TGTGCCAGCAGCCAATCCGGTCAGGGGGTAGGGGAGACCCAGTACTTC.

In nucleotides, the CDR3 is TGTGCCAGCAGCTCCCGGACAGGGGAGAACACTGAAGCTTTCTTT. It codes for CASSSRTGENTEAFF. The chain uses TRBV5-4 and TRBJ1-1, with 9 positions matching TRBD1. Losses at the gene ends were 3 bases for V and 1 base for J; bases not matched to a gene: 4. The CDR3 loop spans 15 amino acids. Looked up from germline, CDR1 is SGHNT and CDR2 is YYREEE (reference sequence).